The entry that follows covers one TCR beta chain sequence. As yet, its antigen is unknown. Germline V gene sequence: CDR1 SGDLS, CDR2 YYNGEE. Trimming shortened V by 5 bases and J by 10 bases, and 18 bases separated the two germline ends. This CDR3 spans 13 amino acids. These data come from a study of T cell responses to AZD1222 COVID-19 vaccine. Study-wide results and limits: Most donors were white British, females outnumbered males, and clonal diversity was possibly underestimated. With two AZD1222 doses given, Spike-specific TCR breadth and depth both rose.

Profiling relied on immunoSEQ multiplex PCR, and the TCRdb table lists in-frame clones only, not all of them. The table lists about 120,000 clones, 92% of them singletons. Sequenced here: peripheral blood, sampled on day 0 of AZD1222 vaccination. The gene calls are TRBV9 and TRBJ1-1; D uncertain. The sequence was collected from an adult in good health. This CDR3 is CASSRDMIWGAFF. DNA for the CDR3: TGTGCCAGCAGTCGAGACATGATTTGGGGAGCTTTCTTT.